This is a list of T cell receptor beta chains from one sample in a study of T cells after posttransplantation cyclophosphamide. Data came from immunoSEQ multiplex PCR; TCRdb stores just in-frame clones and leaves some out. This table has fewer than 2,000 clones, 67% appearing once. Sequenced here: CD8+ T cells sorted from PBMCs, sampled after allogeneic stem cell transplant with posttransplant cyclophosphamide. These receptors all stem from a male patient between 25 and 39 years old who received an allogeneic stem cell transplant from a related donor, was CMV-positive, and had acute GVHD only. The graft donor may have contributed some T cells. The conserved cysteine and the conserved F or W are not part of the CDR3 here. D genes are given only for firm matches.

cdr3_aa: AISDNIGPREAF; v_call: TRBV10-3; d_call: -
cdr3_aa: ASSYTSWNTEAF; v_call: TRBV28; d_call: -
cdr3_aa: ATGQGTSTNEKLF; v_call: TRBV16; d_call: -
cdr3_aa: ASSSEPGRPPSAF; v_call: TRBV7-6; d_call: -
cdr3_aa: ASSTTSGGAWETQY; v_call: TRBV7-6; d_call: TRBD2
cdr3_aa: ASSDRGGADTQY; v_call: TRBV11-3; d_call: TRBD1
cdr3_aa: ASSPGTPDTEAF; v_call: TRBV7-6; d_call: -
cdr3_aa: ASSLEASGYEQY; v_call: TRBV7-2; d_call: TRBD2
cdr3_aa: ASSLIAGGLSSPLH; v_call: TRBV4-1; d_call: TRBD1
cdr3_aa: ASRRGGYTEAF; v_call: TRBV25-1; d_call: -
cdr3_aa: SAPGLENYGYT; v_call: TRBV29-1; d_call: -
cdr3_aa: ASSIGSSYNEQF; v_call: TRBV19; d_call: -